These 22 T cell receptor beta chains were all obtained from the same sample, sequenced in a study of cytomegalovirus exposure and HLA in healthy donors. PCR primers comprised 60 Vbeta and 13 Jbeta primers. Generated by immunoSEQ multiplex PCR, the TCRdb table keeps only in-frame clones and is missing some. The sample has fewer than 85,000 clones, approximately 80% seen once. The sequenced sample was PBMCs. These TCRs come from a man between 35 and 55 years old in good health and CMV-seronegative.

This clone has just a few counts. The chain links TRBV6-5 to TRBJ2-1; a possible D gene is TRBD1 (7 bases). The CDR3 extends over 14 amino acids. Between the trimmed V and J ends, which lost 7 bases and 10 bases, there was a span of 20 bases. Germline-derived CDR1 and CDR2 are MNHEY and SVGAGI. CDR3 residues: CASKEGQGGREQFF. In DNA, the CDR3 is TGTGCCAGCAAGGAGGGGCAAGGGGGCCGGGAGCAGTTCTTC.

The rearrangement joins TRBV21-1 to TRBJ1-2. TRBV21-1 is a pseudogene locus. The CDR3 length is 14 residues. CDR3 nucleotide sequence: TGTGCCAGCAGCAAAGTGGTCGGGAACTATGGCTACACCTTC. Protein sequence: CASSKVVGNYGYTF.

V usage is TRBV6-5 and J usage is TRBJ1-1; D is uncertain. V lost 6 bases and J 2 bases, leaving 4 bases between the germline ends. The CDR3 has 11 residues. Looked up from germline, CDR1 is MNHEY and CDR2 is SVGAGI. The CDR3 loop is CASSRNTEAFF. For the CDR3, the DNA is TGTGCCAGCAGCAGAAACACTGAAGCTTTCTTT.

This clone was seen only once. V and J are TRBV6-4 and TRBJ2-1, with D hard to call. CDR1 and CDR2 from the germline V gene are MRHNA and SNTAGT. V shed 0 bases and J shed 4 bases, with 4 bases lying between them. This CDR3 comprises 13 residues. The CDR3 DNA is TGTGCCAGCAGTGACTCACAGTACAATGAGCAGTTCTTC. The encoded protein is CASSDSQYNEQFF.

This clone was recorded once. The chain has TRBV6-1 and TRBJ1-4, with TRBD1 matching over 9 bases. J lost 8 bases, V lost 11 bases, and 12 bases had no gene match. CDR1 MNHNS and CDR2 SASEGT come from the germline V gene. The CDR3 covers 14 residues. The CDR3 here is CAVQTGTGWEKLFF. CDR3 in DNA: TGTGCCGTACAAACCGGGACAGGGTGGGAAAAACTGTTTTTT.

V gene TRBV7-9 combines with J gene TRBJ2-5; maybe TRBD2 (5 bases). Germline lookup yields CDR1 SEHNR and CDR2 FQNEAQ (reference sequence). This CDR3 contains 14 residues. Deletions cut 5 bases from V and 2 bases from J, with 12 bases between. As DNA, the CDR3 is TGTGCCAGCAGCCCGGTCGGGGTTCAAGAGACCCAGTACTTC. Protein: CASSPVGVQETQYF.

The genes are TRBV18 and TRBJ2-7; 9 bases align to TRBD1. CDR1 is KGHSH, CDR2 LQKENI, per germline. The V segment lost 2 bases and the J segment 3 bases; nucleotides outside the gene matches: 5. This CDR3 is 15 amino acids long. This CDR3 reads CASSPGGQGIYEQYF. The CDR3 nucleotides read TGTGCCAGCTCACCAGGGGGACAGGGAATCTACGAGCAGTACTTC.

The genes are TRBV5-1 and TRBJ1-2, with 7 positions matching TRBD1. The CDR3 has 13 residues. V shed 0 bases and J 7 bases; nucleotides not matched to a gene: 3. Germline lookup yields CDR1 SGHRS and CDR2 YFSETQ. CDR3 amino acids: CASSLGQGFGYTF. DNA of the CDR3: TGCGCCAGCAGCTTGGGACAGGGCTTTGGCTACACCTTC.

The CDR3 sequence: CASSLDRGGGTDTQYF. DNA of the CDR3: TGCGCCAGCAGCTTGGATCGAGGCGGGGGAACAGATACGCAGTATTTT. This rearrangement joins TRBV5-1 to TRBJ2-3, with 7 bases identical to TRBD2. Germline V lookup: CDR1 SGHRS, CDR2 YFSETQ. The trim removed 0 bases at V and 3 bases at J, leaving 7 bases unmatched. This CDR3 region has 16 residues.

The chain links TRBV5-1 to TRBJ2-2; D possibly corresponds to TRBD2 (5 bases). Deletions cut 5 bases from V and 1 base from J, with 6 bases between. The CDR3 is 13 residues long. Germline assignment: CDR1 SGHRS and CDR2 YFSETQ. CDR3 region: CASSEGNTGELFF. As DNA, the CDR3 is TGCGCCAGCAGTGAGGGGAACACCGGGGAGCTGTTTTTT. The complete variable domain, with remaining parts taken from reference TRBV5-1 and TRBJ2-2, reads KAGVTQTPRYLIKTRGQQVTLSCSPISGHRSVSWYQQTPGQGLQFLFEYFSETQRNKGNFPGRFSGRQFSNSRSEMNVSTLELGDSALYLCASSEGNTGELFFGEGSRLTVL.

The chain joins TRBV6-5 to TRBJ1-1; TRBD1 matches at 8 bases. Trimming took 7 bases from V and 4 from J; bases not matched to a gene: 8. CDR3 length: 14 residues. CDR1 is MNHEY and CDR2 is SVGAGI in the germline V gene. The CDR3 here is CASNLHGQGTEAFF. The CDR3 DNA is TGTGCCAGCAATCTACATGGACAGGGCACTGAAGCTTTCTTT.

The chain has TRBV9 and TRBJ2-1; no reliable D call. Trimming left V 3 bases short and J 9 bases short, with 16 bases between. The CDR3 is 14 amino acids. Germline V gives CDR1 SGDLS, CDR2 YYNGEE. The CDR3 DNA reads as TGTGCCAGCAGCGCCGCAAGTCCGAGCGCTGAGCAGTTCTTC. As protein: CASSAASPSAEQFF.

This chain connects TRBV20-1 to TRBJ1-1; D gene uncertain. Germline V gene lookup returns CDR1 DFQATT and CDR2 SNEGSKA (reference sequence). The CDR3 is made up of 8 amino acids. CDR3 DNA: TGCAGCGGCCGCGGGGCTTTCTTT. Encoded protein: CSGRGAFF.

The chain carries TRBV7-6 and TRBJ2-2, with D tentatively TRBD1 (6 bases). The germline V gene has CDR1 SGHVS and CDR2 FNYEAQ. The CDR3 spans 17 residues. The V end lost 2 bases, the J end lost 1 base, and 14 bases lay between the germline ends. CDR3 amino acids: CASSLQGNPLNTGELFF. The DNA for the CDR3 is TGTGCCAGCAGCTTACAGGGGAACCCCCTGAACACCGGGGAGCTGTTTTTT.

The chain links TRBV5-6 to TRBJ1-1; the D gene is possibly TRBD1 (6 bases). Germline V CDR1 and CDR2: SGHDT, YYEEEE. V was cut by 4 bases and J by 4 bases, with 17 bases left in between. The length of the CDR3 is 15 residues. The DNA for the CDR3 is TGTGCCAGCAGCCCAGCTCGGGGGGGGCGCACTGAAGCTTTCTTT. Its protein product is CASSPARGGRTEAFF.

V usage is TRBV25-1 and J usage is TRBJ1-2; 7 nucleotides match TRBD1. Germline CDR1 is MGHDK and CDR2 is SYGVNS. CDR3 length: 13 residues. The V segment lost 2 bases and the J segment 8 bases; nucleotides outside the gene matches: 5. The CDR3: CASSEPQGYGYTF. The CDR3 coding sequence is TGTGCCAGCAGTGAACCACAGGGGTACGGCTACACCTTC.

As to this clone: Its ends do not fully match the called genes, so a read error is possible. V usage is TRBV7-9 and J usage is TRBJ2-7; D unclear. Germline V gene sequence: CDR1 SEHNR, CDR2 FQNEAQ (reference sequence). The CDR3 has 15 amino acids. Here the CDR3 reads CASSLLSPDSNEQYF. CDR3 nucleotides: TGTGCCAGCAGCTTATTATCCCCTGACTCCAACGAGCAGTACTTC.

The V call is TRBV11-1, the J call TRBJ1-2; D perhaps matches TRBD1 (6 bases). Germline CDR1 reads SGHAT; CDR2 reads FQDESV (reference sequence). CDR3 size: 16 residues. V was clipped by 1 base and J by 0 bases, with 12 bases between them. In nucleotides, the CDR3 is TGTGCCAGCAGCTTAGGATGGGGGCCCTCTAACTATGGCTACACCTTC. Its translation is CASSLGWGPSNYGYTF.

This clone was seen a handful of times. The chain couples TRBV7-2 to TRBJ1-6; the D gene is possibly TRBD1 (6 bases). V shed 3 bases and J shed 10 bases, with 13 bases lying between them. Germline-derived CDR1 and CDR2 are SGHTA and FQGNSA. CDR3 length equals 14 residues. The CDR3 coding sequence is TGTGCCAGCAGCTTGGGCAGGGGATACTCACCCCTCCACTTT. This gives the protein CASSLGRGYSPLHF. The full variable domain, in which reference TRBV7-2 and TRBJ1-6 provide the parts outside the CDR3, is GAGVSQSPSNKVTEKGKDVELRCDPISGHTALYWYRQSLGQGLEFLIYFQGNSAPDKSGLPSDRFSAERTGGSVSTLTIQRTQQEDSAVYLCASSLGRGYSPLHFGNGTRLTVT.

The rearrangement links TRBV7-8 to TRBJ1-1; no clear D gene. Deletions cut 4 bases from V and 3 bases from J, with 12 bases between. The germline V gene encodes CDR1 SGHVS and CDR2 FQNEAQ. The CDR3 runs to 14 residues. The CDR3 bases are TGTGCCAGCAGCTCTTCCGAGGGATACACTGAAGCTTTCTTT. Protein: CASSSSEGYTEAFF.

The chain couples TRBV2 to TRBJ1-1; tentative D call: TRBD1 (6 bases). The CDR3 is made up of 13 amino acids. CDR1 is SNHLY, CDR2 FYNNEI, per germline. Between the trimmed V and J ends, which lost 9 bases and 6 bases, there was a span of 17 bases. The CDR3 DNA is TGTGCCAGTCGACGGGGGGGCGCAGCTGAAGCTTTCTTT. It codes for CASRRGGAAEAFF. Full variable domain (remainder filled in from reference TRBV2 and TRBJ1-1): EPEVTQTPSHQVTQMGQEVILRCVPISNHLYFYWYRQILGQKVEFLVSFYNNEISEKSEIFDDQFSVERPDGSNFTLKIRSTKLEDSAMYFCASRRGGAAEAFFGQGTRLTVV.

The gene calls are TRBV19 and TRBJ2-1; 13 bases match TRBD2. The V gene's germline CDR1 is LNHDA and CDR2 SQIVND (reference sequence). V was pared by 5 bases and J by 6 bases, with 10 bases of the junction left unmatched. The CDR3 sequence is 17 residues long. The chain's CDR3 is CASSLRLAGGDGNEQFF. DNA of the CDR3: TGTGCCAGTAGTCTCAGACTAGCGGGGGGAGATGGCAATGAGCAGTTCTTC.